Presented here are 9 T cell receptor beta chains from one specimen sequenced in a study of shared clonotypes between healthy human individuals. Cells designated naive CD8 were CD45RO-negative and were positively selected for CCR7, with terminally differentiated effector memory CD45RA+ cells excluded. Data came from immunoSEQ multiplex PCR; TCRdb stores just in-frame clones and leaves some out. Here the sample spans about 2.1 million clones, roughly 95% being singletons. The specimen was naive CD8+ T cells from PBMCs. The receptors were sampled from a young man in good health. Some clones in this sample may be carry-over from other donors' samples.

The V call is TRBV7-2, the J call TRBJ2-7; maybe TRBD1 (5 bases). The length of the CDR3 is 17 residues. From germline, CDR1 is SGHTA and CDR2 FQGNSA. Trimming took off 1 base at V and 2 bases at J, with 18 bases between the two ends. CDR3 amino acids: CASSLVGQGGLAYEQYF. In DNA, the CDR3 is TGTGCCAGCAGCTTAGTGGGCCAGGGCGGATTAGCCTACGAGCAGTACTTC.

This chain links TRBV2 with TRBJ2-3; 8 bases match TRBD1. This CDR3 contains 14 residues. J gave up 2 bases and V 4 bases, and 2 bases lay outside the gene matches. CDR1 and CDR2 from the germline V gene are SNHLY and FYNNEI. The CDR3 region is CASSGQGFTDTQYF. In DNA form, the CDR3 reads TGTGCCAGCAGTGGACAGGGGTTCACAGATACGCAGTATTTT.

Here the CDR3 DNA reads TGTGCCAGCAGTGATTTGGGACAGACAACTGAAGCTTTCTTT. This sequence encodes CASSDLGQTTEAFF. The rearrangement uses TRBV6-1 and TRBJ1-1; the match to TRBD1 covers 7 bases. The length of the CDR3 is 14 residues. Per germline, CDR1 MNHNS and CDR2 SASEGT. The ends lost 3 bases at V and 5 bases at J; junction bases unmatched: 6.

The rearrangement joins TRBV28 to TRBJ2-5; D perhaps matches TRBD2 (6 bases). Germline V gene sequence: CDR1 MDHEN, CDR2 SYDVKM. V shed 4 bases and J shed 5 bases, with 11 bases lying between them. This CDR3 spans 13 amino acids. The CDR3 region is CASSSRSGETQYF. The CDR3 coding sequence is TGTGCCAGCAGTTCTCGGAGCGGGGAGACCCAGTACTTC.

The V and J genes are TRBV19 and TRBJ2-7; D gene ambiguous. Per germline, CDR1 LNHDA and CDR2 SQIVND (reference sequence). V lost 4 bases, J lost 5 bases, and 12 bases lay in between. The CDR3 runs 13 residues. Written as DNA, the CDR3 is TGTGCCAGTAGTAAAGGACCGAGAAACGAGCAGTACTTC. This translates into CASSKGPRNEQYF.

The chain couples TRBV2 to TRBJ2-3; D gene unclear. V lost 6 bases, J lost 0 bases, and 10 bases lay in between. This CDR3 has 14 amino acids. The germline CDR1 and CDR2 sequences are SNHLY and FYNNEI. The CDR3 sequence: CASRAKSSTDTQYF. The CDR3 region has the DNA TGTGCCAGCAGGGCCAAGAGCAGCACAGATACGCAGTATTTT. Full variable domain (rest looked up from reference TRBV2 and TRBJ2-3): EPEVTQTPSHQVTQMGQEVILRCVPISNHLYFYWYRQILGQKVEFLVSFYNNEISEKSEIFDDQFSVERPDGSNFTLKIRSTKLEDSAMYFCASRAKSSTDTQYFGPGTRLTVL.

The chain links TRBV30 to TRBJ1-5; D gene uncertain. Germline V gene data show CDR1 as GTSNPN and CDR2 as SVGIG (reference sequence). V gave up 0 bases and J gave up 7 bases, with 13 bases separating them. The CDR3 has 14 residues. The CDR3, as DNA: TGTGCCTGGAGTGTAATGGGCGCGGGACAGCCCCAGCATTTT. As protein: CAWSVMGAGQPQHF.

The chain employs TRBV27 and TRBJ2-3, with 8 bases fitting TRBD2. This CDR3 spans 17 amino acids. Trimming removed 3 bases from V and 3 bases from J; junction bases left unmatched: 11. Germline lookup yields CDR1 MNHEY and CDR2 SMNVEV (reference sequence). The CDR3 sequence is CASSLTTSGAGTDTQYF. CDR3 nucleotides: TGTGCCAGCAGTTTGACTACTAGCGGTGCTGGGACAGATACGCAGTATTTT.

J is TRBJ1-1 and V is TRBV10-3; 10 positions agree with TRBD1. This CDR3 is built from 13 residues. From germline, CDR1 is ENHRY and CDR2 SYGVKD. J lost 3 bases, V lost 7 bases, and 2 bases had no gene match. This CDR3 is CAITGTGDTEAFF. CDR3 nucleotides: TGTGCCATCACTGGGACAGGGGACACTGAAGCTTTCTTT.